The entry below describes one TCR beta chain. This sample was included in a study of cytomegalovirus exposure and HLA in healthy donors. Researchers ran the PCR with 60 Vbeta and 13 Jbeta primers. TCRdb keeps only in-frame clones here, not all; method: immunoSEQ multiplex PCR. The repertoire holds approximately 290,000 clones, over 70% seen once, with about 0.3% in the top ten. V lost 8 bases and J 3 bases, leaving 14 bases between the germline ends. The V gene's germline CDR1 is MNHNS and CDR2 SASEGT. This CDR3 has 14 residues. The receptor's source is a girl aged 2 to 10 in good health and CMV-seronegative. This sequence joins TRBV6-1 and TRBJ1-5, with no clear D. The sequenced material came from PBMCs. DNA for the CDR3: TGTGCCAGCGGAGCAGAAGATTTCAATCAGCCCCAGCATTTT. It specifies CASGAEDFNQPQHF.